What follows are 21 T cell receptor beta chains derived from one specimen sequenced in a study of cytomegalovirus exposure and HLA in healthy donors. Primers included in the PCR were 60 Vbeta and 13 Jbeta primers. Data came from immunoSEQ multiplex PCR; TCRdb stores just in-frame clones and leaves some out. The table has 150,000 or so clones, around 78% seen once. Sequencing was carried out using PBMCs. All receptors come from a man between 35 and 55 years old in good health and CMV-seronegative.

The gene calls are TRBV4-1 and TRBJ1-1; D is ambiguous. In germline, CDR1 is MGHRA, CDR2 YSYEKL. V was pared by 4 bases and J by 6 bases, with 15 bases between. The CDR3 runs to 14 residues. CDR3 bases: TGCGCCAGCAGCCCCGGAGCAGCGAGCCCTGAAGCTTTCTTT. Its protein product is CASSPGAASPEAFF.

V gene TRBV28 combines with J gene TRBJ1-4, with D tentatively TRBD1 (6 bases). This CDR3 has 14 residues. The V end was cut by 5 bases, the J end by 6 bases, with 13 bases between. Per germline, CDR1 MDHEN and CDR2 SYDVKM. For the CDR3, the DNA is TGTGCCAGCAGTCCCGGGACACCGGATGAAAAACTGTTTTTT. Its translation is CASSPGTPDEKLFF.

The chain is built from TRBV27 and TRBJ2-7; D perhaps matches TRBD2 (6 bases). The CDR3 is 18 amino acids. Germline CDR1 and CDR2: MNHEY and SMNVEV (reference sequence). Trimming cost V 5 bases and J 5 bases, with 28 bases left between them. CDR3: CASSPLGHIERVGDEQYF. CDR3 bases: TGTGCCAGCAGTCCTTTGGGGCATATCGAGCGGGTGGGAGACGAGCAGTACTTC.

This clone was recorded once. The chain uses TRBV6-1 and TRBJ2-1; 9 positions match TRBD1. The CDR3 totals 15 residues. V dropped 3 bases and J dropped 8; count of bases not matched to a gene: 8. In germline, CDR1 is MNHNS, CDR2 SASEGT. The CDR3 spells CASSDRDREVDEQFF. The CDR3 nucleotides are TGTGCCAGCAGTGATCGGGACAGGGAGGTAGATGAGCAGTTCTTC.

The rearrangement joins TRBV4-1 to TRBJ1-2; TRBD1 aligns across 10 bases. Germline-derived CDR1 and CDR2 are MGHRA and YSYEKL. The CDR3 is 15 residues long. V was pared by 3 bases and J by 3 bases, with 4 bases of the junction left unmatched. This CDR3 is CASSQGQGRDYGYTF. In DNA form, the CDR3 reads TGCGCCAGCAGCCAGGGACAGGGGCGTGACTATGGCTACACCTTC.

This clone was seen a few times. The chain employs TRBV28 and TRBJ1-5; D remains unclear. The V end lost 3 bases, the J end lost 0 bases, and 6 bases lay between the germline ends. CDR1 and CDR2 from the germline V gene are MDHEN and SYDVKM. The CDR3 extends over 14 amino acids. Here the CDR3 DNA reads TGTGCCAGCAGTTTTCTTTATAGCAATCAGCCCCAGCATTTT. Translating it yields CASSFLYSNQPQHF.

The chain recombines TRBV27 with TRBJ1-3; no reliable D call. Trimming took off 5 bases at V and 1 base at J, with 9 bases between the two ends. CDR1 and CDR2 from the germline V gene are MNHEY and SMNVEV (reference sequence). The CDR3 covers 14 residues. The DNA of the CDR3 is TGTGCCAGCAGTACTGGGCCATCTGGAAACACCATATATTTT. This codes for CASSTGPSGNTIYF.

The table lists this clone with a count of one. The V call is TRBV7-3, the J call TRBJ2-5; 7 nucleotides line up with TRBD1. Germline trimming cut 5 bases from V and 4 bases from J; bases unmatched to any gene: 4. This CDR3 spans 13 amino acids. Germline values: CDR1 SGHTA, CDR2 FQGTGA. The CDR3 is CASSRGQRETQYF. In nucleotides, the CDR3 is TGTGCCAGCAGCCGGGGACAGAGAGAGACCCAGTACTTC. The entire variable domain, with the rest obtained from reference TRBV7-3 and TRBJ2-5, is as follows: GAGVSQTPSNKVTEKGKYVELRCDPISGHTALYWYRQSLGQGPEFLIYFQGTGAADDSGLPNDRFFAVRPEGSVSTLKIQRTERGDSAVYLCASSRGQRETQYFGPGTRLLVL.

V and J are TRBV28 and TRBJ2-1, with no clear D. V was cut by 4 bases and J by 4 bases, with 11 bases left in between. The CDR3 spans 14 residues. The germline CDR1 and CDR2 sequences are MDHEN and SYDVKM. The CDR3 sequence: CASSWARHYNEQFF. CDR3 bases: TGTGCCAGCAGTTGGGCGCGACATTACAATGAGCAGTTCTTC. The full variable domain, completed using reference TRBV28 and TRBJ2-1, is DVKVTQSSRYLVKRTGEKVFLECVQDMDHENMFWYRQDPGLGLRLIYFSYDVKMKEKGDIPEGYSVSREKKERFSLILESASTNQTSMYLCASSWARHYNEQFFGPGTRLTVL.

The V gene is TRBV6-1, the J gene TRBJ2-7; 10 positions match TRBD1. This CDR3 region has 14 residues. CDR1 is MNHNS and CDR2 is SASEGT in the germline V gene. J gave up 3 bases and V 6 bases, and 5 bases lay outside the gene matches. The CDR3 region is CASRGDRGGYEQYF. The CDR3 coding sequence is TGTGCCAGCAGGGGGGACAGGGGAGGCTACGAGCAGTACTTC.

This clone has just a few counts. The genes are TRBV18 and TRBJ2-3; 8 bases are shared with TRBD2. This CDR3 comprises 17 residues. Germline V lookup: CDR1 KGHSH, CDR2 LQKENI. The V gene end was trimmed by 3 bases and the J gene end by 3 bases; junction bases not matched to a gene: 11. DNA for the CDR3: TGTGCCAGCTCACCGTCGGGAATAGCGGGGAGGACAGATACGCAGTATTTT. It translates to CASSPSGIAGRTDTQYF.

CDR3 coding DNA: TGTGCCAGTAGTCCGCGGACGGGGGTAGTATCTGAAAAACTGTTTTTT. As protein: CASSPRTGVVSEKLFF. V is TRBV19 and J is TRBJ1-4, with D possibly being TRBD1 (5 bases). CDR1 is LNHDA, CDR2 SQIVND, per germline (reference sequence). V lost 5 bases to trimming and J lost 7 bases, with 20 bases between them. This CDR3 has 16 amino acids. Full variable domain (rest looked up from reference TRBV19 and TRBJ1-4): DGGITQSPKYLFRKEGQNVTLSCEQNLNHDAMYWYRQDPGQGLRLIYYSQIVNDFQKGDIAEGYSVSREKKESFPLTVTSAQKNPTAFYLCASSPRTGVVSEKLFFGSGTQLSVL.

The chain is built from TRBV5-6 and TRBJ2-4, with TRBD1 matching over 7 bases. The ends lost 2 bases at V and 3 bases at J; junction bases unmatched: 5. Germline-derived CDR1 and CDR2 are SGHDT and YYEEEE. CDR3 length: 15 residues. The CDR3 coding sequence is TGTGCCAGCAGCTTTCGGCAGGGGGTCAAAAACATTCAGTACTTC. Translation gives CASSFRQGVKNIQYF. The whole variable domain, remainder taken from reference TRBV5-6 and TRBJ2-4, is DAGVTQSPTHLIKTRGQQVTLRCSPKSGHDTVSWYQQALGQGPQFIFQYYEEEERQRGNFPDRFSGHQFPNYSSELNVNALLLGDSALYLCASSFRQGVKNIQYFGAGTRLSVL.

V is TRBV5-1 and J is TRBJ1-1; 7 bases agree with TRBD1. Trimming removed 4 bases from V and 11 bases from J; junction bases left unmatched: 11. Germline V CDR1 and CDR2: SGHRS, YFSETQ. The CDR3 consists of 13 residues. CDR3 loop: CASSVYTGTEAFF. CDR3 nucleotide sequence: TGCGCCAGCAGCGTATACACCGGGACAGAGGCTTTCTTT.

The CDR3 reads CASSSTGNYEQYF. DNA for the CDR3: TGTGCCAGCAGCTCAACAGGGAACTACGAGCAGTACTTC. The rearrangement links TRBV11-2 to TRBJ2-7, with TRBD1 as a possible D gene (6 bases). The ends were cut back, 4 bases at V and 3 bases at J, with 10 bases in the middle. This CDR3 contains 13 residues. Germline CDR1 and CDR2: SGHAT and FQNNGV. The full variable domain, with the rest looked up from reference TRBV11-2 and TRBJ2-7, is EAGVAQSPRYKIIEKRQSVAFWCNPISGHATLYWYQQILGQGPKLLIQFQNNGVVDDSQLPKDRFSAERLKGVDSTLKIQPAKLEDSAVYLCASSSTGNYEQYFGPGTRLTVT.

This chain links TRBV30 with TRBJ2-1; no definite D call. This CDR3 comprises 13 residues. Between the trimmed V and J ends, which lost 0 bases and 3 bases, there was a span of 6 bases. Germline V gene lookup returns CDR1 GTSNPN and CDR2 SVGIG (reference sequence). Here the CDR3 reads CAWSVASYNEQFF. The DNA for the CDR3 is TGTGCCTGGAGTGTGGCTAGCTACAATGAGCAGTTCTTC.

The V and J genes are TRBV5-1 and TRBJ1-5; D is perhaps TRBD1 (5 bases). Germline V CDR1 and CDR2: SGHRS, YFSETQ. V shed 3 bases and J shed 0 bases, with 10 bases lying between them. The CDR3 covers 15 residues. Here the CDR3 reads CASSSRQISNQPQHF. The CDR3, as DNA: TGCGCCAGCAGCTCGCGACAGATTAGCAATCAGCCCCAGCATTTT.

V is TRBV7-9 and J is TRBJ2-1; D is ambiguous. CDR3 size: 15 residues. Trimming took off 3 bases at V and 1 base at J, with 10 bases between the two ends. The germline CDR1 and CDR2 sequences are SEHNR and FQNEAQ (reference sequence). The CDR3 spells CASSLPGGSYNEQFF. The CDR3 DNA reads TGTGCCAGCAGCTTGCCTGGCGGTTCCTACAATGAGCAGTTCTTC.

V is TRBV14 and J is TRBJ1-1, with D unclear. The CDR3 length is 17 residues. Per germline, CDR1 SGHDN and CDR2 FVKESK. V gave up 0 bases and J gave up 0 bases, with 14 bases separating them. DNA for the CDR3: TGTGCCAGCAGCCAAGATCGAGGTTGGATGTTGAACACTGAAGCTTTCTTT. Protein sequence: CASSQDRGWMLNTEAFF.

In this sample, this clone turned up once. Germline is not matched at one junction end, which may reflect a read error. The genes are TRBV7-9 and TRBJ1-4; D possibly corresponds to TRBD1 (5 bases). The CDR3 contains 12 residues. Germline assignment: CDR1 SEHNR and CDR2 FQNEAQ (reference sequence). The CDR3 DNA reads TGTTCCAGCAGCTTCTCAGGGTTCGGGCTGTTTTTT. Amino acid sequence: CSSSFSGFGLFF. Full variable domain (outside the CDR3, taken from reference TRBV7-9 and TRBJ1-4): DTGVSQNPRHKITKRGQNVTFRCDPISEHNRLYWYRQTLGQGPEFLTYFQNEAQLEKSRLLSDRFSAERPKGSFSTLEIQRTEQGDSAMYLCSSSFSGFGLFFGSGTQLSVL.

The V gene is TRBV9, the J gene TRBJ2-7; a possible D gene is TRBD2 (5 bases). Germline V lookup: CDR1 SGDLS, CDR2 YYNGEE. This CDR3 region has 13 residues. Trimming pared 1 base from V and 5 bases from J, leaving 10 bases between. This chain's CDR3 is CASSVLGVNEQYF. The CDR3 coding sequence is TGTGCCAGCAGCGTATTGGGAGTAAACGAGCAGTACTTC.